This is a list of T cell receptor delta chains from one sample in a study of Vδ1+ human thymocytes. TCRdb reprocessed the multiplex PCR reads using CATT. The sample contains approximately 24,000 delta-chain clones, more than 6.5% of which appear only once. The sequenced sample was Vdelta1+ gamma-delta thymocytes from the thymus. These receptors came from a girl under three years old who had congenital heart surgery. Both conserved end residues are part of each CDR3. A D gene is named only where the DNA matches it firmly. A clone size is listed for some rows: how often the clone was seen (once, few, many), or a class if it is expanded.

>TRDV1|TRDJ1|.|TRDD3
TGTGCTCTTGGGGGACTCGGGGATACATCCGATAAACTCATCTTT
CALGGLGDTSDKLIF
>TRDV1|TRDJ1|.|.
TGTGCTCTTGGGGAACTAAGTCGGTCCTCGTACACCGATAAACTCATCTTT
CALGELSRSSYTDKLIF
>TRDV1|TRDJ1|few|TRDD3
TGTGCTCTTGGGCCGTGTCTTCCAGACTTGGGGGATTACACCGATAAACTCATCTTT
CALGPCLPDLGDYTDKLIF
>TRDV1|TRDJ1|few|TRDD3
TGTGCTCTTGGGGAACGGGTTCAGGATTGGGGATACGTAACGTACACCGATAAACTCATCTTT
CALGERVQDWGYVTYTDKLIF
>TRDV1|TRDJ1|few|.
TGTGCTCTTGGGGAACGTCCTGCCCGGAGGAAACTCATCTTT
CALGERPARRKLIF
>TRDV1|TRDJ1|.|TRDD3
TGTGCTCTCGAGGAACCCGTTTACCCTTCCTGGACCACTGGGGGACCGGGTCTCATCTTT
CALEEPVYPSWTTGGPGLIF
>TRDV1|TRDJ1|.|TRDD2
TGTGCTCTTGGGGTAGGATTCCTACCAGCTGCGATTACTGGAAGATACACCGATAAACTCATCTTT
CALGVGFLPAAITGRYTDKLIF
>TRDV1|TRDJ1|.|TRDD3
TGTGCTCTTGGGGAGCGATGTAGCGGACTGTGGGGGATACCCGATAAACTCATCTTT
CALGERCSGLWGIPDKLIF
>TRDV1|TRDJ1|few|TRDD3
TGTGCTCTTGGGGGTTCTGTGGGATCCTTACTGGGGGATAGGAGTGACACCGATAAACTCATCTTT
CALGGSVGSLLGDRSDTDKLIF
>TRDV1|TRDJ1|few|.
TGTGCTCTTGGGAACCTCCAGGCCTTCCTACGGGGGATACCCGAGGGCGATAAACTCATCTTT
CALGNLQAFLRGIPEGDKLIF
>TRDV1|TRDJ1|.|.
TGTGCTCTTGGGGGACCTCCTACACCCCGATGGCTCATCTTT
CALGGPPTPRWLIF
>TRDV1|TRDJ1|few|.
TGTGCTCTTGGGGAACTACTTCCTAAGGTACTGGGGGCCAGGTGGGACACCGATAAACTCATCTTT
CALGELLPKVLGARWDTDKLIF
>TRDV1|TRDJ1|.|TRDD3
TGTGCTCTTGGGGAACTCAACCACGAGCTGGGGGATGGTGATAAACTCATCTTT
CALGELNHELGDGDKLIF
>TRDV1|TRDJ1|.|TRDD3
TGTGCTCTTGGGGAACCCTCCGCCCCCTGGGGGACGATACGGAGAGAGACCGATAAACTCATCTTT
CALGEPSAPWGTIRRETDKLIF
>TRDV1|TRDJ1|.|.
TGTGCTCTTGGGGAAATTCGGGGACTGAATGGTGGCAAGTACACCGATAAACTCATCTTT
CALGEIRGLNGGKYTDKLIF
>TRDV1|TRDJ1|few|TRDD3
TGTGCTCTTGGGGAAGCGGAGTCCGGTACTGGGGGATACACCGATAAACTCATCTTT
CALGEAESGTGGYTDKLIF
>TRDV1|TRDJ1|few|TRDD3
TGTGCTCTTGGGGAACAGGGCGGCCCCCAACTGGGGGATATGACTACGCCGCACACCGATAAACTCATCTTT
CALGEQGGPQLGDMTTPHTDKLIF
>TRDV1|TRDJ1|few|TRDD3
TGTGCTCTTGGGGAACAGGCCTACGTTTGGGGGGATAGGAGGGATAAACTCATCTTT
CALGEQAYVWGDRRDKLIF
>TRDV1|TRDJ1|.|TRDD3
TGTGCTCTTGGGGAACTACGCCCCCCACTGGGGGAACGCAAACTCATCTTT
CALGELRPPLGERKLIF
>TRDV1|TRDJ1|few|.
TGTGCTCTTGGGGAACGTGAACTCGATAAACTCATCTTT
CALGERELDKLIF